The 24 T cell receptor beta chains below all came from one sample that was sequenced in a study of cytomegalovirus exposure and HLA in healthy donors. Amplification used 60 Vbeta primers and 13 Jbeta primers. Assay used: immunoSEQ multiplex PCR; TCRdb lists only in-frame clones, some missing. The data show 140,000 to 150,000 clones, 60% to 80% seen once. What was sequenced was PBMCs. The source is a woman in her thirties in good health and CMV-seronegative.

The chain links TRBV19 to TRBJ2-1; D is possibly TRBD2 (5 bases). This CDR3 spans 15 amino acids. Germline V CDR1 and CDR2: LNHDA, SQIVND (reference sequence). V was trimmed by 0 bases and J by 8 bases, leaving 14 bases between them. CDR3 protein: CASSIDPDPGDEQFF. The CDR3, as DNA: TGTGCCAGTAGTATAGATCCGGACCCCGGGGATGAGCAGTTCTTC. Looking up the rest from reference TRBV19 and TRBJ2-1 gives the full variable domain: DGGITQSPKYLFRKEGQNVTLSCEQNLNHDAMYWYRQDPGQGLRLIYYSQIVNDFQKGDIAEGYSVSREKKESFPLTVTSAQKNPTAFYLCASSIDPDPGDEQFFGPGTRLTVL.

The rearrangement uses TRBV27 and TRBJ2-2, with D possibly TRBD1 on 6 matching bases. V was cut by 10 bases and J by 4 bases, with 16 bases left in between. The CDR3 sequence is 14 residues long. CDR1 and CDR2 from the germline V gene are MNHEY and SMNVEV (reference sequence). The CDR3 sequence: CATSTGLSTGELFF. Here the CDR3 DNA reads TGTGCCACCTCCACAGGGTTGAGCACCGGGGAGCTGTTTTTT.

The V and J genes are TRBV10-3 and TRBJ2-7; D gene ambiguous. The CDR3 runs to 12 residues. Germline V gene sequence: CDR1 ENHRY, CDR2 SYGVKD. The germline V and J ends were trimmed by 3 bases and 7 bases, with 10 bases remaining between them. CDR3: CAISESVGEQYF. In DNA form, the CDR3 reads TGTGCCATCAGTGAATCCGTCGGGGAGCAGTACTTC.

The sample holds a few counts of this clone. The chain joins TRBV6-1 to TRBJ1-1, with 8 bases that match TRBD1. Germline V gives CDR1 MNHNS, CDR2 SASEGT. The length of the CDR3 is 12 residues. V was pared by 8 bases and J by 8 bases, with 7 bases of the junction left unmatched. CDR3 amino acids: CASRTGTGEAFF. Written as DNA, the CDR3 is TGTGCCAGCCGGACCGGGACAGGAGAAGCTTTCTTT.

This clone was found once. The sample carries other DNA sequences with the same CDR3. The chain employs TRBV6-5 and TRBJ2-5, with 7 bases matching TRBD2. Germline values: CDR1 MNHEY, CDR2 SVGAGI. The J segment lost 4 bases and the V segment lost 8 bases, leaving 1 base of the junction unmatched. The CDR3 extends over 11 amino acids. The DNA for the CDR3 is TGTGCCAGCCGCGGGGGAGAGACCCAGTACTTC. Protein product: CASRGGETQYF.

This rearrangement joins TRBV29-1 to TRBJ2-2, with D possibly TRBD2 on 5 matching bases. The CDR3 spans 12 residues. V gave up 4 bases and J gave up 5 bases, with 8 bases separating them. CDR1 and CDR2 (germline): SQVTM, ANQGSEA. This chain's CDR3 is CSVVRGTGELFF. The CDR3 region has the DNA TGCAGCGTTGTCCGGGGAACCGGGGAGCTGTTTTTT.

The rearrangement uses TRBV4-2 and TRBJ2-7; 8 bases fit TRBD2. J gave up 5 bases and V 3 bases, and 9 bases lay outside the gene matches. Germline-derived CDR1 and CDR2 are LGHNA and YNFKEQ. The CDR3 consists of 15 residues. The CDR3 protein is CASSHYGGARDEQYF. CDR3 DNA: TGTGCCAGCAGCCATTACGGGGGGGCTAGGGACGAGCAGTACTTC.

The gene calls are TRBV4-3 and TRBJ2-2; 8 bases line up with TRBD2. V lost 1 base and J lost 4; bases outside the gene matches: 11. The germline V gene has CDR1 LGHNA and CDR2 YSLEER. The CDR3 runs to 18 residues. CDR3 sequence: CASSQGPAGGASTGELFF. The CDR3 region has the DNA TGCGCCAGCAGCCAAGGTCCGGCGGGGGGCGCTTCCACCGGGGAGCTGTTTTTT.

This sequence joins TRBV5-1 and TRBJ2-7, with D unclear. The CDR3 contains 11 residues. Trimming left V 4 bases short and J 3 bases short, with 5 bases between. CDR1 and CDR2 (germline): SGHRS, YFSETQ. CDR3 region: CASSHGYEQYF. CDR3 sequence (DNA): TGCGCCAGCAGCCACGGCTACGAGCAGTACTTC. The full variable domain, in which reference TRBV5-1 and TRBJ2-7 provide the parts outside the CDR3, is KAGVTQTPRYLIKTRGQQVTLSCSPISGHRSVSWYQQTPGQGLQFLFEYFSETQRNKGNFPGRFSGRQFSNSRSEMNVSTLELGDSALYLCASSHGYEQYFGPGTRLTVT.

The J gene is TRBJ2-7, the V gene TRBV5-1, with D possibly being TRBD1 (5 bases). CDR1 and CDR2 (germline): SGHRS, YFSETQ. The CDR3 length is 14 residues. The V and J ends lost 3 bases and 2 bases respectively, with 12 bases between them. CDR3 in amino acids: CASSSGFRTYEQYF. CDR3 nucleotides: TGCGCCAGCAGCTCAGGGTTTCGAACCTACGAGCAGTACTTC.

This clone showed up just once. The chain links TRBV6-4 to TRBJ2-2, with 7 nucleotides matching TRBD2. The CDR3 covers 16 residues. Trimming cost V 0 bases and J 6 bases; bases outside gene matches: 7. Germline V CDR1 and CDR2: MRHNA, SNTAGT. The CDR3: CASSDSGGVSAGELFF. The CDR3 bases are TGTGCCAGCAGTGACTCGGGAGGGGTGTCCGCCGGGGAGCTGTTTTTT.

The genes are TRBV6-1 and TRBJ1-3; the D gene is possibly TRBD1 (6 bases). In germline, CDR1 is MNHNS, CDR2 SASEGT. This CDR3 contains 15 residues. V lost 5 bases, J lost 0 bases, and 11 bases lay in between. The CDR3 nucleotides are TGTGCCAGCAGTAACCTACAGGGCTCTGGAAACACCATATATTTT. It encodes CASSNLQGSGNTIYF.

V and J are TRBV28 and TRBJ1-1; D is undetermined. CDR3 length: 15 residues. Germline loops: CDR1 MDHEN, CDR2 SYDVKM. With 6 bases removed from V and 0 bases from J, the gap between germline ends came to 14 bases. CDR3 in DNA: TGTGCCAGCAGCACCCCCCGGGGTATGAACACTGAAGCTTTCTTT. Protein sequence: CASSTPRGMNTEAFF.

The chain combines TRBV7-2 with TRBJ2-7, with D possibly TRBD1 on 6 matching bases. The CDR3 length is 15 residues. V lost 5 bases, J lost 0 bases, and 14 bases lay in between. Germline V gives CDR1 SGHTA, CDR2 FQGNSA. The CDR3 DNA is TGTGCCAGCAGCAGACGACGGGACAACTCCTACGAGCAGTACTTC. It specifies CASSRRRDNSYEQYF.

This chain uses TRBV11-2 with TRBJ2-3; D might be TRBD1 (6 bases). V was pared by 2 bases and J by 4 bases, with 10 bases between. CDR1 and CDR2 (germline): SGHAT, FQNNGV. The CDR3 runs 14 residues. DNA of the CDR3: TGTGCCAGCAGCTTATGGGCAGGGGCAGATACGCAGTATTTT. As protein: CASSLWAGADTQYF.

The chain couples TRBV7-8 to TRBJ2-7, with a weak D call TRBD2 (5 bases). V was shortened by 5 bases and J by 4 bases, with 12 bases between the two germline ends. CDR3 length equals 13 residues. The germline CDR1 and CDR2 sequences are SGHVS and FQNEAQ. Written as DNA, the CDR3 is TGTGCCAGCAGCCGGGATGCAAGATACGAGCAGTACTTC. Its protein is CASSRDARYEQYF.

This clone was observed once. J is TRBJ1-2 and V is TRBV28, with D possibly TRBD1 on 6 matching bases. The V end lost 5 bases, the J end lost 4 bases, and 11 bases lay between the germline ends. Germline V gives CDR1 MDHEN, CDR2 SYDVKM. The CDR3 runs 13 residues. Written as DNA, the CDR3 is TGTGCCAGCAGTAGGCAACAGGGCTATGGCTACACCTTC. Protein product: CASSRQQGYGYTF.

V usage is TRBV7-2 and J usage is TRBJ1-2; 8 nucleotides match TRBD1. Germline CDR1 and CDR2: SGHTA and FQGNSA. There are 15 residues in the CDR3. With V trimmed by 1 base and J by 4 bases, 5 bases remained unmatched. CDR3: CASSLVGTGLYGYTF. The CDR3 coding sequence is TGTGCCAGCAGCTTAGTTGGGACAGGCCTCTATGGCTACACCTTC.

The V and J genes are TRBV4-2 and TRBJ2-3; TRBD2 matches 7 bases. V gave up 4 bases and J gave up 0 bases; unmatched junction bases: 16. The CDR3 has 19 residues. The V gene's germline CDR1 is LGHNA and CDR2 YNFKEQ. The CDR3 protein is CASSPRDWRGTLSTDTQYF. The CDR3 coding sequence is TGTGCCAGCAGCCCAAGGGACTGGCGGGGGACCCTGAGCACAGATACGCAGTATTTT.

The chain couples TRBV25-1 to TRBJ1-2; D is ambiguous. With 4 bases removed from V and 4 bases from J, the gap between germline ends came to 10 bases. There are 13 residues in the CDR3. Per the germline V gene, CDR1 is MGHDK and CDR2 is SYGVNS. CDR3 residues: CASSVHRGYGYTF. The DNA for the CDR3 is TGTGCCAGCAGTGTTCACCGGGGCTATGGCTACACCTTC.

The J gene is TRBJ1-1, the V gene TRBV18, with D uncertain. This CDR3 contains 16 residues. Trimming took off 1 base at V and 1 base at J, with 13 bases between the two ends. Looked up from germline, CDR1 is KGHSH and CDR2 is LQKENI. The CDR3 coding sequence is TGTGCCAGCTCACCACTAAGGGAAGAGGGGAACACTGAAGCTTTCTTT. Protein product: CASSPLREEGNTEAFF.

This chain links TRBV5-4 with TRBJ2-1; 7 bases match TRBD1. The length of the CDR3 is 13 residues. Germline CDR1 is SGHNT and CDR2 is YYREEE (reference sequence). Trimming removed 4 bases from V and 10 bases from J; junction bases left unmatched: 8. DNA for the CDR3: TGTGCCAGCAGCGCCGGACAGGTTAACGAGCAGTTCTTC. Amino acids: CASSAGQVNEQFF.

This clone is medium-sized in the sample. V usage is TRBV10-2 and J usage is TRBJ2-2, with 8 bases identical to TRBD1. The ends lost 6 bases at V and 4 bases at J; junction bases unmatched: 10. Germline CDR1 WSHSY, CDR2 SAAADI. There are 16 residues in the CDR3. This CDR3 reads CASSSDRGGRTGELFF. The CDR3 bases are TGCGCCAGCAGCTCTGACAGGGGCGGGCGCACCGGGGAGCTGTTTTTT.

CDR3 sequence (DNA): TGTGCCAGCAGGCCTGGGGGGGAGTATGGCTACACCTTC. It encodes CASRPGGEYGYTF. The chain carries TRBV6-5 and TRBJ1-2; weak D call: TRBD1 (5 bases). Germline CDR1 MNHEY, CDR2 SVGAGI. Deletions cut 6 bases from V and 5 bases from J, with 13 bases between. The CDR3 is 13 amino acids.